Described below is a single T cell receptor beta chain sequence and its context. This sample's TCRbeta library carried unique molecular identifier barcodes. TCRdb itself ran the PCR reads through MiXCR, one entry per CDR3 protein. The table shows about 830,000 distinct CDR3 sequences, with about 16% occurring only once. The sample originates from a study of T-cell reconstitution after alpha-beta-depleted transplantation in children. This CDR3 contains 14 residues. Germline trimming cut 6 bases from V and 7 bases from J; bases unmatched to any gene: 5. CDR1 and CDR2 (germline): LGHNT, FRNRAP. The chain is built from TRBV12-5 and TRBJ1-6; 8 bases map to TRBD1. Sequencing used PBMCs, mostly from graft donor cells, obtained 360 days after TCRalphabeta/CD19-depleted stem cell transplant. The TCR was taken from a male patient between 10 and 17 years old who had a stem cell transplant for acute lymphoblastic leukemia, so the T cells may come from the graft donor. CDR3 residues: CASGRTGPNSPLHF. CDR3 sequence (DNA): TGTGCTAGTGGCCGGACAGGGCCGAATTCACCCCTCCACTTT. The full variable domain, completed using reference TRBV12-5 and TRBJ1-6, is DARVTQTPRHKVTEMGQEVTMRCQPILGHNTVFWYRQTMMQGLELLAYFRNRAPLDDSGMPKDRFSAEMPDATLATLKIQPSEPRDSAVYFCASGRTGPNSPLHFGNGTRLTVT.